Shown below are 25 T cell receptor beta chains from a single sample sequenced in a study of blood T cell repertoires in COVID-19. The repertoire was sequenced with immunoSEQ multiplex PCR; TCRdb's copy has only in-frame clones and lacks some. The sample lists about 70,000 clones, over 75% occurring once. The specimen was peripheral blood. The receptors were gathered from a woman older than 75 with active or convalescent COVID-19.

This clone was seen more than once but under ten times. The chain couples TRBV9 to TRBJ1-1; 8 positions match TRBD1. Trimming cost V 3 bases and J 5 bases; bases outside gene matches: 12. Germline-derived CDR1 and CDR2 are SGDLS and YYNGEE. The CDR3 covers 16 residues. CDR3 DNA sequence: TGTGCCAGCAGCGCCGCAGGGGGCGCCGCGTTAACTGAAGCTTTCTTT. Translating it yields CASSAAGGAALTEAFF.

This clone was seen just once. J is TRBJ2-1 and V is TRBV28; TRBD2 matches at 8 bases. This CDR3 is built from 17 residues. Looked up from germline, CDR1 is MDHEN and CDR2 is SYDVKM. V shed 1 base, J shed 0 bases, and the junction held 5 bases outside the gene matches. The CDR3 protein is CASSLSRRGDSYNEQFF. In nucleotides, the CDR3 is TGTGCCAGCAGTTTATCTCGGCGGGGGGACTCCTACAATGAGCAGTTCTTC.

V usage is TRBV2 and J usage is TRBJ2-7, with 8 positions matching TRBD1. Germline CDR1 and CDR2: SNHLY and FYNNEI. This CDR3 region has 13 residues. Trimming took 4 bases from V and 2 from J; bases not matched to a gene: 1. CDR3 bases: TGTGCCAGCAGTGGACAGGGGCCCTACGAGCAGTACTTC. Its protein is CASSGQGPYEQYF.

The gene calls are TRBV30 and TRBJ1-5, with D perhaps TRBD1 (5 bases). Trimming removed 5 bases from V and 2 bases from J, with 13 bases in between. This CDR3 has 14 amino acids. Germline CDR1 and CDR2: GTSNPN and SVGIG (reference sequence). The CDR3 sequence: CAWSVGLGNQPQHF. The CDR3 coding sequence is TGTGCCTGGTCTGTGGGACTAGGCAATCAGCCCCAGCATTTT.

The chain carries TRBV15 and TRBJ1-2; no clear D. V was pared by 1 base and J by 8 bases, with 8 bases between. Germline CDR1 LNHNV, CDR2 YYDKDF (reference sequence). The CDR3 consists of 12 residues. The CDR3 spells CATSRGGGGYTF. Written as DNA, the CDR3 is TGTGCCACCAGCAGAGGTGGAGGCGGCTACACCTTC. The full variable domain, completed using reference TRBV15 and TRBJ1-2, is DAMVIQNPRYQVTQFGKPVTLSCSQTLNHNVMYWYQQKSSQAPKLLFHYYDKDFNNEADTPDNFQSRRPNTSFCFLDIRSPGLGDTAMYLCATSRGGGGYTFGSGTRLTVV.

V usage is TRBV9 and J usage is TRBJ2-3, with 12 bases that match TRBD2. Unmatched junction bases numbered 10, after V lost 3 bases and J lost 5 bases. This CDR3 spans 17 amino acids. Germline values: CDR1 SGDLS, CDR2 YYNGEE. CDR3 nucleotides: TGTGCCAGCAGCGCATCGACTAGCGGGGGCCAGGGAGATACGCAGTATTTT. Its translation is CASSASTSGGQGDTQYF.

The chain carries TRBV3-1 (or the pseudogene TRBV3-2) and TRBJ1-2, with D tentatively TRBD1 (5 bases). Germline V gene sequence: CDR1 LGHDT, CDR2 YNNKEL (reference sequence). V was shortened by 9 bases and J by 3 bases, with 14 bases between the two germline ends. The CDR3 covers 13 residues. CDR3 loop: CARHIRVYYGYTF. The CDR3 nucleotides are TGTGCCAGACATATCAGGGTCTACTATGGCTACACCTTC.

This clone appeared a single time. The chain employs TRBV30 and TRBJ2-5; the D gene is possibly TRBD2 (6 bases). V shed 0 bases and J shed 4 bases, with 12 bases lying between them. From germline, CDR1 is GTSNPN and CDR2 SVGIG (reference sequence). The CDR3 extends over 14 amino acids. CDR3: CAWSVGGSGETQYF. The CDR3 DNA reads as TGTGCCTGGAGTGTCGGGGGTTCGGGAGAGACCCAGTACTTC. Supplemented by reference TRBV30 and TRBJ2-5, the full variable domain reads SQTIHQWPATLVQPVGSPLSLECTVEGTSNPNLYWYRQAAGRGLQLLFYSVGIGQISSEVPQNLSASRPQDRQFILSSKKLLLSDSGFYLCAWSVGGSGETQYFGPGTRLLVL.

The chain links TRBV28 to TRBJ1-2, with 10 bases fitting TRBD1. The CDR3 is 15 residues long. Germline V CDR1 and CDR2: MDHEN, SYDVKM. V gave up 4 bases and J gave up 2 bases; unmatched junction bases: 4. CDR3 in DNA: TGTGCCAGCAGTTCGACAGGGGGCGTGAACTATGGCTACACCTTC. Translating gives CASSSTGGVNYGYTF.

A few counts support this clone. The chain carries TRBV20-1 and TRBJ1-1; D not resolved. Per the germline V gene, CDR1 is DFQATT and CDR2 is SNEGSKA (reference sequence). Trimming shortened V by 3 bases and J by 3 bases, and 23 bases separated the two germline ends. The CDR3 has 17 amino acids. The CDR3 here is CSASYEGMRGVDTEAFF. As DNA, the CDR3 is TGCAGTGCTAGTTACGAGGGTATGCGAGGAGTAGACACTGAAGCTTTCTTT.

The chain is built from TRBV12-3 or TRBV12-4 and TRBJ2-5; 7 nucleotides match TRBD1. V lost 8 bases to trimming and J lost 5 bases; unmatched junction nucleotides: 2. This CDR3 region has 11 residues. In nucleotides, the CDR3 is TGTGCCAGCTCAGGGGGTGAGACCCAGTACTTC. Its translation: CASSGGETQYF.

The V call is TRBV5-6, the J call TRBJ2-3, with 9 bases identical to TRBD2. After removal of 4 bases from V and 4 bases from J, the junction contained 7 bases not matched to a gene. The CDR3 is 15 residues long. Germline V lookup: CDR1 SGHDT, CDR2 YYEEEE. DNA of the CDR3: TGTGCCAGCAGCCCTGTGGGCGGGGGGGCAGATACGCAGTATTTT. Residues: CASSPVGGGADTQYF.

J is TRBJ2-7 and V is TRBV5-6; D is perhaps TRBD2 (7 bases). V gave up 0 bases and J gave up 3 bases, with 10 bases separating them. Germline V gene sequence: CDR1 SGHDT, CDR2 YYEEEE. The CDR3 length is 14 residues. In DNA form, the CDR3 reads TGTGCCAGCAGCTTGGTTAGGGGGGGCTACGAGCAGTACTTC. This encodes CASSLVRGGYEQYF. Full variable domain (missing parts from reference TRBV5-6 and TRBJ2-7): DAGVTQSPTHLIKTRGQQVTLRCSPKSGHDTVSWYQQALGQGPQFIFQYYEEEERQRGNFPDRFSGHQFPNYSSELNVNALLLGDSALYLCASSLVRGGYEQYFGPGTRLTVT.

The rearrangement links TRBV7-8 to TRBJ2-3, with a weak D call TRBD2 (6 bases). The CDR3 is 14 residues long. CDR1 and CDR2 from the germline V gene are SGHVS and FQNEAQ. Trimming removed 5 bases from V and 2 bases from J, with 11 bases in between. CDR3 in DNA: TGTGCCAGCAGCGGGACTCACGACACAGATACGCAGTATTTT. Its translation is CASSGTHDTDTQYF.

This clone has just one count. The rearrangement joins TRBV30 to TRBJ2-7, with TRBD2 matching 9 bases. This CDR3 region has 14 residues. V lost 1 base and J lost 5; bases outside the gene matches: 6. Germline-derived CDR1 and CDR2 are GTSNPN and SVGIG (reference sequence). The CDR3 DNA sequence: TGTGCCTGGAGTGGAGGCGGGGGGGCCCACGAGCAGTACTTC. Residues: CAWSGGGGAHEQYF. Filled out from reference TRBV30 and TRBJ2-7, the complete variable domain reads SQTIHQWPATLVQPVGSPLSLECTVEGTSNPNLYWYRQAAGRGLQLLFYSVGIGQISSEVPQNLSASRPQDRQFILSSKKLLLSDSGFYLCAWSGGGGAHEQYFGPGTRLTVT.

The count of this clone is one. The CDR3 region has the DNA TGTGCCAGCAGTCCCCGGCAGGGGGTGCGGGAGACCCAGTACTTC. Encoded protein: CASSPRQGVRETQYF. V and J are TRBV7-2 and TRBJ2-5; 7 bases map to TRBD1. The V segment lost 6 bases and the J segment 5 bases; nucleotides outside the gene matches: 12. The germline gives CDR1 SGHTA, CDR2 FQGNSA. This CDR3 has 15 residues.

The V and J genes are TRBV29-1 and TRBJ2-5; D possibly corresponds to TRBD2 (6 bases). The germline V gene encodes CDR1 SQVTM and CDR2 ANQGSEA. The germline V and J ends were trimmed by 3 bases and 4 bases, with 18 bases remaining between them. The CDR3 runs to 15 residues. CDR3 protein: CSVDGWGAGPETQYF. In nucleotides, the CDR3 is TGCAGCGTTGATGGTTGGGGCGCGGGGCCAGAGACCCAGTACTTC.

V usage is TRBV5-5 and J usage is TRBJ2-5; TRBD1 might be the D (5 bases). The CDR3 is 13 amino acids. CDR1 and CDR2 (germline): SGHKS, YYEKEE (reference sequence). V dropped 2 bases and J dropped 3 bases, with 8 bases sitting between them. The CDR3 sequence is CASSFSGKETQYF. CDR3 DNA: TGTGCCAGCAGCTTTTCAGGGAAAGAGACCCAGTACTTC. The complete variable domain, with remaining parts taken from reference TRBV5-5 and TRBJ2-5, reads DAGVTQSPTHLIKTRGQQVTLRCSPISGHKSVSWYQQVLGQGPQFIFQYYEKEERGRGNFPDRFSARQFPNYSSELNVNALLLGDSALYLCASSFSGKETQYFGPGTRLLVL.

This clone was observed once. The CDR3 DNA is TGTGCCAGCACCCCCTTCGCGGGGCGGGATGAAAAACTGTTTTTT. Protein: CASTPFAGRDEKLFF. V and J are TRBV18 and TRBJ1-4, with D perhaps matching TRBD1 (5 bases). Germline CDR1 reads KGHSH; CDR2 reads LQKENI. V was pared by 8 bases and J by 6 bases, with 19 bases between. The CDR3 is made up of 15 amino acids.

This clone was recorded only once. The CDR3 nucleotides read TGTGCCATCAGTGAGGGCAGTAACTATGGCTACACCTTC. Its translation: CAISEGSNYGYTF. The V and J genes are TRBV10-3 and TRBJ1-2; the D is unclear. The CDR3 loop spans 13 amino acids. V lost 2 bases and J 1 base, leaving 5 bases between the germline ends. CDR1 ENHRY and CDR2 SYGVKD come from the germline V gene.

CDR3 sequence: CASSYRVQNTEAFF. CDR3 bases: TGTGCCAGCAGTTACCGGGTCCAGAACACTGAAGCTTTCTTT. The rearrangement uses TRBV6-2 or TRBV6-3 and TRBJ1-1; D is ambiguous. This CDR3 is built from 14 residues. Trimming removed 2 bases from V and 1 base from J, with 8 bases in between. CDR1 is MNHEY and CDR2 is SVGEGT in the germline V gene.

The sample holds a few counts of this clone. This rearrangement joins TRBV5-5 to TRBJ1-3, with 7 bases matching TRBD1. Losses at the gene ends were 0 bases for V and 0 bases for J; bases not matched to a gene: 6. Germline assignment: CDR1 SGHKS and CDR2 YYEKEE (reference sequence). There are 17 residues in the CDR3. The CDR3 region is CASSLAARQGSGNTIYF. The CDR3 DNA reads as TGTGCCAGCAGCTTGGCCGCGCGACAGGGCTCTGGAAACACCATATATTTT.

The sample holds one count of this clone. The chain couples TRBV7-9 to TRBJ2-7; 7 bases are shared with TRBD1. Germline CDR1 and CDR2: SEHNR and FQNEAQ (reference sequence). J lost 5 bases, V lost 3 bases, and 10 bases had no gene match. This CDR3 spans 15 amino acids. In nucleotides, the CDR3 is TGTGCCAGCAGCTTGATGGGACAGATTGTCGACGAGCAGTACTTC. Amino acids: CASSLMGQIVDEQYF.

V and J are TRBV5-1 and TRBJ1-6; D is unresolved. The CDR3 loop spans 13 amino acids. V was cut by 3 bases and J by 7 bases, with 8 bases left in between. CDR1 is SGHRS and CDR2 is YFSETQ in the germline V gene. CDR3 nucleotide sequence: TGCGCCAGCAGCTCGACTTCCAATTCACCCCTCCACTTT. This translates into CASSSTSNSPLHF.

The CDR3 DNA reads TGTGCCAGCAGCTTAGTCGGGGCAGATACTAGCGGGGTGTACTTC. It encodes CASSLVGADTSGVYF. This chain connects TRBV7-8 to TRBJ2-7, with 10 nucleotides matching TRBD2. The CDR3 is 15 amino acids. Trimming at V came to 1 base and at J to 12 bases, leaving 12 bases not matched to a gene. In germline, CDR1 is SGHVS, CDR2 FQNEAQ.